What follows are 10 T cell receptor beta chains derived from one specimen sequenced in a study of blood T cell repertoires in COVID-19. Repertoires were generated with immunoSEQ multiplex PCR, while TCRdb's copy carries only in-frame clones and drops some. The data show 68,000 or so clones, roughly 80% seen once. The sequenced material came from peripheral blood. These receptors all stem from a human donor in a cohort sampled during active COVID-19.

CDR3 region: CASSLPIGLAAGGETQYF. The CDR3 DNA is TGTGCCAGCAGTTTGCCCATAGGACTAGCGGCCGGGGGGGAGACCCAGTACTTC. The genes are TRBV28 and TRBJ2-5, with TRBD2 identical over 10 bases. This CDR3 is 18 amino acids long. The V gene end was trimmed by 3 bases and the J gene end by 5 bases; junction bases not matched to a gene: 15. Germline values: CDR1 MDHEN, CDR2 SYDVKM.

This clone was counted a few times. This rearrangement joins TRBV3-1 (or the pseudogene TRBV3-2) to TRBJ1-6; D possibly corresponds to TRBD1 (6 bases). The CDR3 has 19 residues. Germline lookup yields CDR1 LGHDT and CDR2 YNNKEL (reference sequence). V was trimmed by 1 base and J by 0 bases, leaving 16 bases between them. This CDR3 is CASSQAVTGQSSYNSPLHF. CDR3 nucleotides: TGTGCCAGCAGCCAAGCCGTAACAGGGCAAAGCTCCTATAATTCACCCCTCCACTTT.

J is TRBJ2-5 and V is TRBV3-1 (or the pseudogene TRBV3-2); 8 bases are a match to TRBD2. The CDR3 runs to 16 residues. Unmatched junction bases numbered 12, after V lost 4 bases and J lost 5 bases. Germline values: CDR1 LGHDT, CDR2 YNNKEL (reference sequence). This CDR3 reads CASSPRKVGGGETQYF. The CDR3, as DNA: TGTGCCAGCAGCCCCCGAAAGGTTGGCGGGGGGGAGACCCAGTACTTC.

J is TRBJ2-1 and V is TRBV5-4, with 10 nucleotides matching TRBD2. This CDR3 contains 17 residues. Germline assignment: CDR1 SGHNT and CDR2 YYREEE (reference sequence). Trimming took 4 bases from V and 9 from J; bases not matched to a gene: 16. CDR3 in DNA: TGTGCCAGCAGCCCCGGGGGAGCGGGAGGGAGACGTGGTGAGCAGTTCTTC. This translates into CASSPGGAGGRRGEQFF.

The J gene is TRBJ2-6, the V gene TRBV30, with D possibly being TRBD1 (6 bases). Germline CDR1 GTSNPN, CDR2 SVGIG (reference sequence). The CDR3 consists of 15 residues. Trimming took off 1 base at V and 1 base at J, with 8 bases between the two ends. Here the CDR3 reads CAWSGGLSGANVLTF. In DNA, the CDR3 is TGTGCCTGGAGTGGGGGGCTATCTGGGGCCAACGTCCTGACTTTC.

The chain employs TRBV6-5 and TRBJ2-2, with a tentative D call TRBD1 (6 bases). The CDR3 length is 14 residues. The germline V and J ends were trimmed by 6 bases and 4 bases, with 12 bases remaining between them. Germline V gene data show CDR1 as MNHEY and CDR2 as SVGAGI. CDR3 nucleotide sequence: TGTGCCAGCAGACAGGGCGGCGGCACCGGGGAGCTGTTTTTT. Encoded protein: CASRQGGGTGELFF.

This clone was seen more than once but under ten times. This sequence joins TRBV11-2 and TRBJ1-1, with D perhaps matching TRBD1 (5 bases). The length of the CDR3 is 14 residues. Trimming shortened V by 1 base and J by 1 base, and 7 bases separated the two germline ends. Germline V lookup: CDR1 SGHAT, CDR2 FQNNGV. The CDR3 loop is CASSLAGGNTEAFF. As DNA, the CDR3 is TGTGCCAGCAGCTTAGCGGGGGGGAACACTGAAGCTTTCTTT.

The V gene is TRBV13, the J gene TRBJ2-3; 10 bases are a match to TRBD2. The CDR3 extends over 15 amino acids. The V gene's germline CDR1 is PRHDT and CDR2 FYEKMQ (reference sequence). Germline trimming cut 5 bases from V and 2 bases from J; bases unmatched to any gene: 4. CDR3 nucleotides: TGTGCCAGCAGCGTACTAGCGGGGCCCACAGATACGCAGTATTTT. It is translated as CASSVLAGPTDTQYF.

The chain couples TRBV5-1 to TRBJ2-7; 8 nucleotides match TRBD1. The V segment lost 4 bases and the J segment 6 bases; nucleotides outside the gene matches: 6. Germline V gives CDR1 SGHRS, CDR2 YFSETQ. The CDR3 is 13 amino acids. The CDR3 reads CASSVGQGSEQYF. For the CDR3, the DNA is TGCGCCAGCAGCGTCGGACAGGGATCCGAGCAGTACTTC.

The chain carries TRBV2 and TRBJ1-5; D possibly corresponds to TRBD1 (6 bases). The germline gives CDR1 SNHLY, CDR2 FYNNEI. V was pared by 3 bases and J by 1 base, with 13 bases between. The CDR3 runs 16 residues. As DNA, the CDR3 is TGTGCCAGCAGTGACTCAGGGGATGCCAGCAATCAGCCCCAGCATTTT. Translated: CASSDSGDASNQPQHF.